This entry concerns a single T cell receptor (beta chain). Its target is not known. The sample comes from a study of pediatric ulcerative colitis. General study findings and limits: Ulcerative colitis patients shared more blood-rectal clones than controls. Blood samples from a couple of patients yielded substantially fewer templates and were excluded from blood-rectal overlap analysis. This repertoire reflects total lymphocytes rather than subpopulations like regulatory T cells.

Samples were sequenced at Survey level, maximum 500,000 reads. Libraries were prepared by immunoSEQ multiplex PCR; TCRdb keeps only in-frame clonotypes and omits some of them. The sample holds about 60,000 clones, over 80% seen once. Looked up from germline, CDR1 is SGHVS and CDR2 is FQNEAQ. V shed 0 bases and J shed 6 bases, with 5 bases lying between them. The CDR3 has 13 amino acids. The rearrangement joins TRBV7-8 to TRBJ2-2, with D hard to call. The sample consisted of blood. The TCR sequence derives from a boy aged 5-17 years who was a control in a study of pediatric ulcerative colitis. This CDR3 reads CASSLARAGELFF. The CDR3 DNA follows: TGTGCCAGCAGCTTAGCAAGGGCCGGGGAGCTGTTTTTT. Variable domain in full (rest from reference TRBV7-8 and TRBJ2-2): GAGVSQSPRYKVAKRGQDVALRCDPISGHVSLFWYQQALGQGPEFLTYFQNEAQLDKSGLPSDRFFAERPEGSVSTLKIQRTQQEDSAVYLCASSLARAGELFFGEGSRLTVL.